The 4 T cell receptor beta chains presented below share a single source sample, sequenced in a study of cytomegalovirus exposure and HLA in healthy donors. Primers: 60 Vbeta forward and 13 Jbeta reverse. TCRdb's table, derived via immunoSEQ multiplex PCR, lists solely in-frame clones and lacks some. The sample includes over 150,000 clones. Sequencing input: PBMCs. The receptor source for this set is a boy aged 10-17 years in good health and CMV-seronegative.

The CDR3 spells CASSQVGGSETQYF. The CDR3 DNA sequence: TGTGCCAGCAGCCAGGTGGGGGGGTCCGAGACCCAGTACTTC. The chain has TRBV4-2 and TRBJ2-5; 7 nucleotides match TRBD2. The CDR3 covers 14 residues. The ends lost 3 bases at V and 5 bases at J; junction bases unmatched: 6. Germline V gene lookup returns CDR1 LGHNA and CDR2 YNFKEQ.

J is TRBJ1-2 and V is TRBV12-5; TRBD1 matches at 9 bases. The ends lost 6 bases at V and 8 bases at J; junction bases unmatched: 13. CDR1 LGHNT and CDR2 FRNRAP come from the germline V gene. This CDR3 contains 15 residues. The CDR3 DNA reads TGTGCTAGTGGCCACTCGGGACAGGGAAGAGGAGGCTACACCTTC. This sequence encodes CASGHSGQGRGGYTF. The entire variable domain, with the rest obtained from reference TRBV12-5 and TRBJ1-2, is as follows: DARVTQTPRHKVTEMGQEVTMRCQPILGHNTVFWYRQTMMQGLELLAYFRNRAPLDDSGMPKDRFSAEMPDATLATLKIQPSEPRDSAVYFCASGHSGQGRGGYTFGSGTRLTVV.

The V and J genes are TRBV18 and TRBJ2-5; D call uncertain. The CDR3 is 12 residues long. Germline V gene data show CDR1 as KGHSH and CDR2 as LQKENI. The V gene lost 5 bases and the J gene lost 4 bases, with 8 bases spanning the gap. The CDR3 sequence: CASSALRETQYF. CDR3 DNA: TGTGCCAGCTCAGCCCTGAGAGAGACCCAGTACTTC.

The rearrangement joins TRBV5-4 to TRBJ2-5; D may be TRBD1 (8 bases). CDR1 is SGHNT and CDR2 is YYREEE in the germline V gene (reference sequence). This CDR3 is 14 amino acids long. V was trimmed by 8 bases and J by 4 bases, leaving 18 bases between them. Here the CDR3 reads CASYRGGDRETQYF. The CDR3 coding sequence is TGTGCCAGTTACAGGGGGGGGGATCGAGAGACCCAGTACTTC.